This is a list of T cell receptor beta chains from one sample in a study of T cell responses to AZD1222 COVID-19 vaccine. Assay used: immunoSEQ multiplex PCR; TCRdb lists only in-frame clones, some missing. The sample includes under 150,000 clones, roughly nine tenths of them seen just once. The specimen comprised peripheral blood, sampled on day 0 of AZD1222 vaccination. These receptors came from an adult in good health. CDR3s include the opening cysteine and the closing phenylalanine or tryptophan.

>TRBJ1-2|TRBV19
CASSIATGTSYGYTF
>TRBJ2-6|TRBV11-2
CASTMSGANVLTF
>TRBJ2-3|TRBV7-2
CASSSEGRGADTQYF
>TRBJ2-5|TRBV6-1
CASSEGIGARETQYF
>TRBJ1-5|TRBV6-5
CASSSFDRDQPQHF
>TRBJ1-1|TRBV13
CASSLVGLIGDTEAFF
>TRBJ1-1|TRBV7-2
CASSLRGNTEAFF
>TRBJ1-4|TRBV3-1/TRBV3-2
CASSQVGNRLNEKLFF
>TRBJ2-3|TRBV3-1/TRBV3-2
CASSQADSRSGDTQYF
>TRBJ2-1|TRBV7-2
CASRTGGAHNEQFF
>TRBJ2-2|TRBV9
CASSRGWNTGELFF
>TRBJ2-7|TRBV7-9
CASSITGGTKAYEQYF
>TRBJ2-7|TRBV6-6
CASSYPTSGGTYEQYF
>TRBJ1-1|TRBV6-2/TRBV6-3
CASSNRWRIGDTEAFF
>TRBJ1-5|TRBV3-1/TRBV3-2
CASSQGGRQPQHF
>TRBJ1-3|TRBV7-9
CASSSPLQGTDPGNTIYF
>TRBJ2-3|TRBV11-3
CASSSGMADTQYF
>TRBJ1-1|TRBV5-6
CASSWNGGSGLEAFF
>TRBJ1-6|TRBV9
CASSAADRGLLNSPLHF
>TRBJ1-2|TRBV7-2
CASSRQGTNYGYTF
>TRBJ1-6|TRBV18
CASSPMGSQGGPLHF
>TRBJ1-4|TRBV12-3/TRBV12-4
CASSTRGGDKLFF
>TRBJ1-6|TRBV7-7
CASSPGAGNSPLHF
>TRBJ2-7|TRBV29-1
CSVDFGRGTYYEQYF
>TRBJ1-2|TRBV27
CASSYQGQYGYTF
>TRBJ2-5|TRBV3-1/TRBV3-2
CASSFSGRQETQYF
>TRBJ2-1|TRBV7-3
CASSLVGTSGKNEQFF
>TRBJ1-1|TRBV7-6
CASSLDFGRNTEAFF
>TRBJ1-1|TRBV7-3
CASSFRGDVAFF
>TRBJ2-7|TRBV5-1
CASSLGLEPYEQYF
>TRBJ2-7|TRBV7-9
CASSQSSYEQYF
>TRBJ2-5|TRBV5-1
CASSLGEPEETQYF
>TRBJ1-3|TRBV3-1/TRBV3-2
CASSLKAGRNTIYF
>TRBJ1-1|TRBV6-4
CASKPEDSLNTEAFF
>TRBJ1-6|TRBV5-5
CASSPSGSDSPLHF
>TRBJ1-4|TRBV5-6
CASSLGNRGQGEKLFF
>TRBJ1-2|TRBV23-1
CASSPSYGVNYGYTF
>TRBJ1-1|TRBV18
CASSPTGQMNTEAFF
>TRBJ2-1|TRBV3-1/TRBV3-2
CASSQEIMRGDSYNEQFF
>TRBJ1-6|TRBV18
CASSPDLDNSPLHF
>TRBJ2-5|TRBV19
CASSIRDGETQYF
>TRBJ2-3|TRBV5-1
CASSLGSTDTQYF
>TRBJ2-4|TRBV15
CATSKVQDVNIQYF
>TRBJ2-4|TRBV6-5
CASSYGEALAKNIQYF
>TRBJ2-7|TRBV2
CASRTGQGAHEQYF
>TRBJ1-1|TRBV9
CASSSGQVSHTEAFF
>TRBJ1-1|TRBV2
CASSGTEGTEAFF
>TRBJ2-1|TRBV6-5
CASSSSLDREGFF
>TRBJ1-4|TRBV7-9
CASSLAQGGNEKLFF
>TRBJ1-1|TRBV10-1
CARRAQTRCTEAFF
>TRBJ1-2|TRBV5-1
CASSLGGTVNGYTF
>TRBJ1-1|TRBV18
CASSPPGPVLEAFF
>TRBJ2-1|TRBV5-8
CASSPGTGGSPLYNEQFF
>TRBJ1-2|TRBV7-9
CASSPGRAGGYGYTF
>TRBJ2-7|TRBV25-1
CASSLAGIAYEQYF
>TRBJ1-6|TRBV12-3/TRBV12-4
CASSFPNSPLHF
>TRBJ1-1|TRBV12-3/TRBV12-4
CASSGRGYTEAFF
>TRBJ1-1|TRBV12-3/TRBV12-4
CASNLGGAVAFF
>TRBJ2-2|TRBV28
CASSTEGGRTGELFF
>TRBJ2-7|TRBV11-1
CASSLAGEQYF